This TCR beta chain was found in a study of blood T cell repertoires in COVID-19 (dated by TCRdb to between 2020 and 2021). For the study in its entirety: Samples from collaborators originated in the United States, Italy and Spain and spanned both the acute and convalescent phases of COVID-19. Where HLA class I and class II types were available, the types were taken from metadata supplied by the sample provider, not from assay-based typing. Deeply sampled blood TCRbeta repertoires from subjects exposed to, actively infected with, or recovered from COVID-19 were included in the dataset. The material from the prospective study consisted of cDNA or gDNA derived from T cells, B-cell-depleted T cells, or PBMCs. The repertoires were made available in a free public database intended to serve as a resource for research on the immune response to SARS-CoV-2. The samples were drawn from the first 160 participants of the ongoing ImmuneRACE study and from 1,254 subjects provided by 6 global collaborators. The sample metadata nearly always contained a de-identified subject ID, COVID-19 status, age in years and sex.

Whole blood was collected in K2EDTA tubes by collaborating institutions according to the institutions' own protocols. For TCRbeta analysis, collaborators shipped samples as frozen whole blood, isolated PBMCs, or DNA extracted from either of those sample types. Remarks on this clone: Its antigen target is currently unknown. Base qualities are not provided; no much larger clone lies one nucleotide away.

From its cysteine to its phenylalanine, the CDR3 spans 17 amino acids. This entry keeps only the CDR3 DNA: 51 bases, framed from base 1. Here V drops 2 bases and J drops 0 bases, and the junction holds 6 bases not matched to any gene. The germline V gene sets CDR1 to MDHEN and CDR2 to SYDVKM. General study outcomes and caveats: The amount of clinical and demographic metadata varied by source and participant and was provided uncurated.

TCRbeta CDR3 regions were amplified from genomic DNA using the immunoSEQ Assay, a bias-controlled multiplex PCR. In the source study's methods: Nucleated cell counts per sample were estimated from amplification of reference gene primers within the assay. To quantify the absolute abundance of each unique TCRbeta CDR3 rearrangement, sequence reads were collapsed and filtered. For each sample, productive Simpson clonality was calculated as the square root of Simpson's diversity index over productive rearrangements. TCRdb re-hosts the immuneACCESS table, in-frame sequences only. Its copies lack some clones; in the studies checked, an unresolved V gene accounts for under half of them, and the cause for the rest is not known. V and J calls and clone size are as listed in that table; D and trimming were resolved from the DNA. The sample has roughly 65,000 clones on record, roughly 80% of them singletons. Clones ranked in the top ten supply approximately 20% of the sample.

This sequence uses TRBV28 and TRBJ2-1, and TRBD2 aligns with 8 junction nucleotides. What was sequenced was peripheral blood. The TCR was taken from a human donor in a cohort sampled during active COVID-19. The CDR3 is CASSLGAGGRSYNEQFF. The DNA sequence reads TGTGCCAGCAGTTTAGGGGCGGGGGGACGCTCCTACAATGAGCAGTTCTTC.